This is a list of T cell receptor beta chains from one sample in a study of blood T cell repertoires in COVID-19. The data were produced by immunoSEQ multiplex PCR, yet TCRdb's version contains in-frame clones alone and is incomplete. The repertoire holds some 320,000 clones, with about 87% as singletons. The sample taken for sequencing was peripheral blood. These TCRs come from a woman in her 50s who had recovered from COVID-19. Both conserved end residues are part of each CDR3. Fields, in order: D gene, J gene, clone size, V gene, CDR3 DNA, CDR3 protein. The D gene is left open where the match is weak. The listing skips clone size in some rows; elsewhere it reads once, few, many or a size class.

d_call: -; j_call: TRBJ2-3; clone_size: -; v_call: TRBV3-1/TRBV3-2; cdr3_nt: TGTGCCAGCAGCCAAGGTCCGACAGATACGCAGTATTTT; cdr3_aa: CASSQGPTDTQYF
d_call: -; j_call: TRBJ2-3; clone_size: -; v_call: TRBV4-3; cdr3_nt: TGCGCCAGCAGCCAAGAATTCTTCCAGCGGGACACAAGAGATACGCAGTATTTT; cdr3_aa: CASSQEFFQRDTRDTQYF
d_call: -; j_call: TRBJ1-6; clone_size: -; v_call: TRBV9; cdr3_nt: TGTGCCAGCAGCGTAAATACAGCTGAAAATTCACCCCTCCACTTT; cdr3_aa: CASSVNTAENSPLHF
d_call: TRBD1; j_call: TRBJ2-2; clone_size: -; v_call: TRBV18; cdr3_nt: TGTGCCAGCCGGACAGGGCCAACCGGGGAGCTGTTTTTT; cdr3_aa: CASRTGPTGELFF
d_call: -; j_call: TRBJ1-3; clone_size: -; v_call: TRBV15; cdr3_nt: TGTGCCACCAGCAGTAACTCTGGAAACACCATATATTTT; cdr3_aa: CATSSNSGNTIYF
d_call: TRBD1; j_call: TRBJ2-1; clone_size: -; v_call: TRBV6-2/TRBV6-3; cdr3_nt: TGTGCCAGCAGTTACTGGGGCAGGGGGCGCGTGGGCTCCTACAATGAGCAGTTCTTC; cdr3_aa: CASSYWGRGRVGSYNEQFF
d_call: -; j_call: TRBJ2-7; clone_size: -; v_call: TRBV11-2; cdr3_nt: TGTGCCAGCAGCTTAGACAGGGATCACGAGCAGTACTTC; cdr3_aa: CASSLDRDHEQYF
d_call: TRBD1; j_call: TRBJ2-3; clone_size: -; v_call: TRBV9; cdr3_nt: TGTGCCAGCAGCGAGGACATCAGGGGGAAAAGGGATACGCAGTATTTT; cdr3_aa: CASSEDIRGKRDTQYF
d_call: TRBD2; j_call: TRBJ2-7; clone_size: -; v_call: TRBV28; cdr3_nt: TGTGCCAGCAGTTTTGTATGGGGGGCGGCTAGCGGGAACTACGAGCAGTACTTC; cdr3_aa: CASSFVWGAASGNYEQYF
d_call: -; j_call: TRBJ2-2; clone_size: few; v_call: TRBV3-1/TRBV3-2; cdr3_nt: TGTGCCAGCAGCCAAGTCACAGCCCATGGGGGGGAGCTGTTTTTT; cdr3_aa: CASSQVTAHGGELFF
d_call: -; j_call: TRBJ1-4; clone_size: -; v_call: TRBV4-2; cdr3_nt: TGTGCCAGCAGCCAAGAACGCGGGCAGGGGTTGGAAAAACTGTTTTTT; cdr3_aa: CASSQERGQGLEKLFF
d_call: TRBD2; j_call: TRBJ2-1; clone_size: -; v_call: TRBV4-2; cdr3_nt: TGTGCCAGCAGCCAAGAGGGAGGGAGTTACAATGAGCAGTTCTTC; cdr3_aa: CASSQEGGSYNEQFF
d_call: -; j_call: TRBJ2-7; clone_size: -; v_call: TRBV2; cdr3_nt: TGTGCCAGCAGCCAGGGTTACGAGCAGTACTTC; cdr3_aa: CASSQGYEQYF
d_call: TRBD1; j_call: TRBJ1-1; clone_size: -; v_call: TRBV5-4; cdr3_nt: TGTGCCAGCAGCTCATTAACAGGGGTTGCGAACACTGAAGCTTTCTTT; cdr3_aa: CASSSLTGVANTEAFF
d_call: -; j_call: TRBJ1-1; clone_size: -; v_call: TRBV5-1; cdr3_nt: TGCGCCAGCAGCGTTGACACGGTGAACACTGAAGCTTTCTTT; cdr3_aa: CASSVDTVNTEAFF
d_call: -; j_call: TRBJ1-1; clone_size: -; v_call: TRBV28; cdr3_nt: TGTGCCAGTAAGCCGACCAGCGTGAACACTGAAGCTTTCTTT; cdr3_aa: CASKPTSVNTEAFF
d_call: -; j_call: TRBJ2-7; clone_size: -; v_call: TRBV5-5; cdr3_nt: TGTGCCAGCAGCTTCCTGGGGCACGAGCAGTACTTC; cdr3_aa: CASSFLGHEQYF
d_call: TRBD1; j_call: TRBJ1-1; clone_size: -; v_call: TRBV19; cdr3_nt: TGTGCCAGCCAAACTACAGGGGACACTGAAGCTTTCTTT; cdr3_aa: CASQTTGDTEAFF
d_call: TRBD2; j_call: TRBJ2-2; clone_size: -; v_call: TRBV7-2; cdr3_nt: TGTGCCAGCAGCTGGGGGGGCACCGGGGAGCTGTTTTTT; cdr3_aa: CASSWGGTGELFF
d_call: -; j_call: TRBJ1-1; clone_size: -; v_call: TRBV6-5; cdr3_nt: TGTGCCAGCAATTCGGGGGGAACTGAAGCTTTCTTT; cdr3_aa: CASNSGGTEAFF
d_call: -; j_call: TRBJ1-1; clone_size: -; v_call: TRBV18; cdr3_nt: TGTGCCAGCTCACCTGGACAACCCACTGAAGCTTTCTTT; cdr3_aa: CASSPGQPTEAFF
d_call: TRBD1; j_call: TRBJ1-1; clone_size: -; v_call: TRBV28; cdr3_nt: TGTGCCAGCAGCCAACAGGGGGGGGTTCCTGAAGCTTTCTTT; cdr3_aa: CASSQQGGVPEAFF
d_call: TRBD1; j_call: TRBJ2-3; clone_size: -; v_call: TRBV24-1; cdr3_nt: TGTGCCACCAGTGATTTGTCCGGGACAGGGGGAGATACGCAGTATTTT; cdr3_aa: CATSDLSGTGGDTQYF
d_call: -; j_call: TRBJ1-3; clone_size: -; v_call: TRBV5-5; cdr3_nt: TGTGCCAGCAGCTGGGGGGATGGGCTCTCTGGAAACACCATATATTTT; cdr3_aa: CASSWGDGLSGNTIYF
d_call: -; j_call: TRBJ2-2; clone_size: -; v_call: TRBV5-1; cdr3_nt: TGCGCCAGCAGCTTGCAAGGGGCGCCGGCCACCGGGGAGCTGTTTTTT; cdr3_aa: CASSLQGAPATGELFF
d_call: TRBD1; j_call: TRBJ2-7; clone_size: -; v_call: TRBV5-3; cdr3_nt: TGTGCCAGAAGCAACGGGACAGGGGACTTCTTCAACGAGCAGTACTTC; cdr3_aa: CARSNGTGDFFNEQYF
d_call: TRBD1; j_call: TRBJ2-5; clone_size: -; v_call: TRBV5-1; cdr3_nt: TGCGCCAGCAGCGGACAGGGGGCACGAGAGACCCAGTACTTC; cdr3_aa: CASSGQGARETQYF
d_call: -; j_call: TRBJ2-7; clone_size: -; v_call: TRBV5-6; cdr3_nt: TGTGCCAGCAGCCGGACAGGGAGGGTTCAAGAGCAGTACTTC; cdr3_aa: CASSRTGRVQEQYF
d_call: -; j_call: TRBJ1-2; clone_size: -; v_call: TRBV5-4; cdr3_nt: TGTGCCAGCAGCCGACAGCAAAACTATGGCTACACCTTC; cdr3_aa: CASSRQQNYGYTF
d_call: -; j_call: TRBJ2-7; clone_size: -; v_call: TRBV28; cdr3_nt: TGTGCCAGCCATACCCAGACGGGATCCTACGAGCAGTACTTC; cdr3_aa: CASHTQTGSYEQYF
d_call: -; j_call: TRBJ1-4; clone_size: -; v_call: TRBV7-9; cdr3_nt: TGTGCCAGCAGCTCGACAGAGGCGAAGGAAAAACTGTTTTTT; cdr3_aa: CASSSTEAKEKLFF
d_call: TRBD1; j_call: TRBJ2-7; clone_size: -; v_call: TRBV19; cdr3_nt: TGTGCCAGTAGTTGGGACAGGCAGGGTGAGCAGTACTTC; cdr3_aa: CASSWDRQGEQYF
d_call: TRBD2; j_call: TRBJ2-5; clone_size: -; v_call: TRBV11-3; cdr3_nt: TGTGCCAGCAGCTCTCGGGGGGGCCTTATGGAGACCCAGTACTTC; cdr3_aa: CASSSRGGLMETQYF
d_call: TRBD2; j_call: TRBJ2-5; clone_size: -; v_call: TRBV5-6; cdr3_nt: TGTGCCAGCAGCTTGTTTCTAGCGGGAGGAAACCAAGAGACCCAGTACTTC; cdr3_aa: CASSLFLAGGNQETQYF
d_call: -; j_call: TRBJ1-2; clone_size: -; v_call: TRBV3-1/TRBV3-2; cdr3_nt: TGTGCCAGCAGCGGTGGGGCCGGGAGCTATGGCTACACCTTC; cdr3_aa: CASSGGAGSYGYTF
d_call: -; j_call: TRBJ1-5; clone_size: -; v_call: TRBV6-1; cdr3_nt: TGTGCCAGCAGTGATACAGGGTCTGGCAATCAGCCCCAGCATTTT; cdr3_aa: CASSDTGSGNQPQHF